This is a list of T cell receptor beta chains from one sample in a study of control samples from healthy donors and cancer patients. Produced via immunoSEQ multiplex PCR; TCRdb's table is partial and in-frame only. The sample holds roughly 140,000 clones, over 85% seen once. Input material: blood. The receptors were sampled from a man aged 45-65 years in good health. CDR3s include the opening cysteine and the closing phenylalanine or tryptophan. The order of the fields is J gene, clone size, V gene, D gene, CDR3 protein, CDR3 DNA. The D gene is left open where the match is weak. Clone sizes are given selectively: once, few, many, or a class where the clone is expanded.

J: TRBJ2-3; size: .; V: TRBV11-1; D: .; CDR3: CASRMLLGDTQYF; DNA: TGTGCCAGCAGGATGCTCTTGGGAGATACGCAGTATTTT
J: TRBJ1-3; size: .; V: TRBV5-1; D: .; CDR3: CASSLVAASSGNTIYF; DNA: TGCGCCAGCAGCTTGGTGGCAGCTAGCTCTGGAAACACCATATATTTT
J: TRBJ2-7; size: once; V: TRBV5-4; D: TRBD2; CDR3: CASSSGTSSYEQYF; DNA: TGTGCCAGCAGCTCCGGGACTAGCTCCTACGAGCAGTACTTC
J: TRBJ2-5; size: once; V: TRBV28; D: .; CDR3: CASSVGGTQYF; DNA: TGTGCCAGCAGTGTAGGAGGGACCCAGTACTTC
J: TRBJ2-1; size: .; V: TRBV24-1; D: .; CDR3: CATSDLTDRRGDEQFF; DNA: TGTGCCACCAGTGATTTGACGGACCGGCGAGGGGATGAGCAGTTCTTC
J: TRBJ2-7; size: .; V: TRBV2; D: .; CDR3: CASPKGPYEQYF; DNA: TGTGCCAGCCCAAAAGGTCCGTACGAGCAGTACTTC
J: TRBJ2-7; size: once; V: TRBV6-5; D: .; CDR3: CASTRDQGREQYF; DNA: TGTGCCAGCACCCGTGATCAGGGAAGAGAGCAGTACTTC
J: TRBJ2-7; size: .; V: TRBV27; D: .; CDR3: CASSFKVGYEQYF; DNA: TGTGCCAGCTCATTTAAGGTGGGCTACGAGCAGTACTTC
J: TRBJ2-3; size: .; V: TRBV5-1; D: TRBD1; CDR3: CASSDRQGQDTQYF; DNA: TGCGCCAGCAGCGACCGACAGGGACAAGATACGCAGTATTTT
J: TRBJ1-2; size: .; V: TRBV5-1; D: .; CDR3: CASSPDGTNYGYTF; DNA: TGCGCCAGCAGCCCTGACGGAACTAACTATGGCTACACCTTC
J: TRBJ2-7; size: .; V: TRBV9; D: TRBD2; CDR3: CASSVAAGGASYEQYF; DNA: TGTGCCAGCAGCGTAGCAGCGGGAGGAGCCTCCTACGAGCAGTACTTC
J: TRBJ2-5; size: .; V: TRBV5-1; D: .; CDR3: CASSLAEYQETQYF; DNA: TGCGCCAGCAGCTTGGCCGAGTACCAAGAGACCCAGTACTTC
J: TRBJ2-3; size: .; V: TRBV2; D: TRBD2; CDR3: CASRKREVSSTDTQYF; DNA: TGTGCCAGCAGGAAGCGGGAGGTTTCTAGCACAGATACGCAGTATTTT
J: TRBJ1-6; size: .; V: TRBV7-3; D: TRBD1; CDR3: CASSPRDRGNRSPLHF; DNA: TGTGCCAGCAGCCCACGGGACAGGGGGAACCGTTCACCCCTCCACTTT
J: TRBJ1-1; size: .; V: TRBV29-1; D: .; CDR3: CSVSLSVNTEAFF; DNA: TGCAGCGTTTCCCTTTCGGTGAACACTGAAGCTTTCTTT
J: TRBJ1-4; size: .; V: TRBV5-1; D: .; CDR3: CASSLVWPNEKLFF; DNA: TGCGCCAGCAGCTTGGTTTGGCCAAATGAAAAACTGTTTTTT
J: TRBJ1-1; size: .; V: TRBV18; D: .; CDR3: CASSPPSTGTNTEAFF; DNA: TGTGCCAGCTCACCACCGTCGACAGGAACGAACACTGAAGCTTTCTTT
J: TRBJ2-7; size: .; V: TRBV18; D: TRBD1; CDR3: CASSPPGGYEQYF; DNA: TGTGCCAGCTCACCCCCAGGGGGCTACGAGCAGTACTTC
J: TRBJ1-1; size: .; V: TRBV7-3; D: .; CDR3: CASSLTQVTEAFF; DNA: TGTGCCAGCAGCTTAACGCAAGTCACTGAAGCTTTCTTT
J: TRBJ1-1; size: .; V: TRBV29-1; D: .; CDR3: CSVAGGNTEAFF; DNA: TGCAGCGTTGCTGGGGGAAACACTGAAGCTTTCTTT
J: TRBJ1-1; size: .; V: TRBV19; D: TRBD1; CDR3: CASSTDRGLTEAFF; DNA: TGTGCCAGTAGTACAGACAGGGGATTAACTGAAGCTTTCTTT
J: TRBJ2-7; size: .; V: TRBV5-1; D: .; CDR3: CATKRPFTYEQYF; DNA: TGCGCCACCAAACGTCCATTCACCTACGAGCAGTACTTC
J: TRBJ2-5; size: .; V: TRBV2; D: .; CDR3: CASSEASDREGVRSPYQETQYF; DNA: TGTGCCAGCAGTGAAGCTTCAGACAGGGAGGGGGTGCGGAGTCCGTACCAAGAGACCCAGTACTTC
J: TRBJ2-7; size: .; V: TRBV3-1/TRBV3-2; D: TRBD2; CDR3: CASSPKGSLAGVSEQYF; DNA: TGTGCCAGCAGCCCAAAAGGGAGCCTAGCGGGAGTGTCCGAGCAGTACTTC
J: TRBJ2-5; size: .; V: TRBV20-1; D: .; CDR3: CSSGKGETQYF; DNA: TGCAGTTCCGGAAAAGGGGAGACCCAGTACTTC
J: TRBJ1-1; size: .; V: TRBV6-5; D: .; CDR3: CASAELGLTEAFF; DNA: TGTGCCAGCGCGGAATTGGGGCTCACTGAAGCTTTCTTT
J: TRBJ2-7; size: .; V: TRBV11-2; D: .; CDR3: CASREAWGERTYEQYF; DNA: TGTGCCAGCAGGGAGGCGTGGGGTGAGAGAACCTACGAGCAGTACTTC
J: TRBJ2-7; size: .; V: TRBV21-1; D: .; CDR3: CASSKRTSADEQYF; DNA: TGTGCCAGCAGCAAAAGAACTAGTGCCGACGAGCAGTACTTC
J: TRBJ2-1; size: once; V: TRBV9; D: .; CDR3: CASSVAQSRNEQFF; DNA: TGTGCCAGCAGCGTAGCCCAAAGCAGGAATGAGCAGTTCTTC
J: TRBJ2-1; size: .; V: TRBV6-1; D: .; CDR3: CASSEARFVGGEQFF; DNA: TGTGCCAGCAGTGAAGCGCGGTTCGTAGGCGGTGAGCAGTTCTTC
J: TRBJ1-1; size: few; V: TRBV5-1; D: .; CDR3: CASSLGGLGRSEAFF; DNA: TGCGCCAGCAGCTTGGGGGGACTGGGGCGATCTGAAGCTTTCTTT
J: TRBJ2-2; size: .; V: TRBV19; D: TRBD2; CDR3: CASHILTSGISGELFF; DNA: TGTGCCAGCCACATATTGACTAGCGGGATATCCGGGGAGCTGTTTTTT
J: TRBJ2-5; size: .; V: TRBV5-5; D: .; CDR3: CASSPTGYQETQYF; DNA: TGTGCCAGCAGCCCAACAGGGTACCAAGAGACCCAGTACTTC